This T cell receptor beta chain was captured in a study of cytomegalovirus exposure and HLA in healthy donors. General observations from the study: In a later analysis, V- and J-gene trimming of beta chains associated with a DCLRE1C missense variant, replicated independently.

Points on this clone: Its antigen is not known.

Trimming removed 2 bases at V and 4 bases at J, with 11 bases between. This CDR3 is built from 14 residues. CDR1 MNHEY and CDR2 SVGAGI come from the germline V gene. The study ran its PCR with 60 Vbeta and 13 Jbeta primers. The assay was immunoSEQ multiplex PCR, and TCRdb's table has in-frame clones only and misses some. This table lists about 110,000 clones. V gene TRBV6-5 combines with J gene TRBJ1-1; D gene unclear. The clonotype comes from a man aged 25 to 40 in good health and CMV-seronegative. Specimen: PBMCs. CDR3 region: CASSYNREGTEAFF. In DNA form, the CDR3 reads TGTGCCAGCAGTTACAATAGGGAGGGCACTGAAGCTTTCTTT.